The entry below describes one T cell receptor (beta chain). What it recognizes is unknown. Germline V gene sequence: CDR1 LNHDA, CDR2 SQIVND (reference sequence). V lost 4 bases, J lost 1 base, and 13 bases lay in between. This CDR3 region has 15 residues. Libraries were prepared by immunoSEQ multiplex PCR; TCRdb keeps only in-frame clonotypes and omits some of them. The data show 100,000 to 150,000 clones, about 91% seen once. This specimen comes from a study of T cell responses to AZD1222 COVID-19 vaccine. Notes on the study in general: Spike was spanned by vaccine-associated CD4 TCRs, with dominance at 160-218 and 743-854. An increase in Spike-specific TCR breadth and depth was observed after two AZD1222 doses. Repertoire collection took place solely once the T cell response had peaked.

This receptor was identified in an adult who received the AZD1222 COVID-19 vaccine. J is TRBJ1-1 and V is TRBV19; a possible D gene is TRBD1 (6 bases). This sample comprised peripheral blood, obtained 28 days after the second AZD1222 dose. CDR3: CASSRGDIWNTEAFF. The CDR3 nucleotides read TGTGCCAGTAGTAGGGGGGACATTTGGAACACTGAAGCTTTCTTT.